This T cell receptor beta chain was recorded in a study of CD8+CD57+ T cells in acquired aplastic anemia. About the research overall: The average for DNA from sorted CD4+ and CD8+ cells was roughly 3 ug. An average of around 11 million reads for CD4+ cells was obtained from healthy donors. General study results and limits: Patients were compared with controls for CD8+ Simpson's diversity, and no significant difference emerged. About 30 CD8+ CDR3 sequences occurred in both the patients and the controls.

Profiling that covered TCR beta VDJ and CDR3 relied on genomic DNA as its template. TCRdb re-called the reads through MiXCR, storing one row per CDR3 protein. The sample lists 400,000 to 450,000 distinct CDR3 sequences, roughly 68% seen once, with 4% in the top ten. The CDR3 extends over 16 amino acids. J lost 5 bases, V lost 1 base, and 8 bases had no gene match. As regards this clonotype: Its antigen is as yet unknown.

This TCR was sampled from a human donor in good health, serving as a control. The sequenced sample was sorted CD4+, CD8+, or CD8+CD57+ T cells (not recorded which) from PBMCs. The rearrangement uses TRBV12-3 or TRBV12-4 and TRBJ2-1; 7 nucleotides agree with TRBD1. This CDR3 is CASSLGGAGGHNEQFF. CDR3 DNA: TGTGCCAGCAGTTTAGGTGGGGCAGGGGGTCACAATGAGCAGTTCTTC.